The clone carrying this TCR beta chain has a single count. These data are taken from a study of blood T cell repertoires in COVID-19. In the study overall: Researchers got acute and convalescent COVID-19 samples from the United States, Italy and Spain. T cells, B-cell-depleted T cells, or PBMCs supplied cDNA or gDNA.

V lost 1 base to trimming and J lost 4 bases; unmatched junction nucleotides: 3. Per the germline V gene, CDR1 is GTSNPN and CDR2 is SVGIG (reference sequence). The CDR3 loop spans 15 amino acids. Sequencing used immunoSEQ multiplex PCR; TCRdb keeps in-frame clones, though not all of them. The sample has around 260,000 clones, about 87% seen once. This rearrangement joins TRBV30 to TRBJ2-1; 11 positions agree with TRBD2. This clonotype originated in a man aged 55 to 70 who had recovered from COVID-19. Source material: peripheral blood. The DNA of the CDR3 is TGTGCCTGGAGTGATAGCGGGGGGGTATACAATGAGCAGTTCTTC. Its translation is CAWSDSGGVYNEQFF.